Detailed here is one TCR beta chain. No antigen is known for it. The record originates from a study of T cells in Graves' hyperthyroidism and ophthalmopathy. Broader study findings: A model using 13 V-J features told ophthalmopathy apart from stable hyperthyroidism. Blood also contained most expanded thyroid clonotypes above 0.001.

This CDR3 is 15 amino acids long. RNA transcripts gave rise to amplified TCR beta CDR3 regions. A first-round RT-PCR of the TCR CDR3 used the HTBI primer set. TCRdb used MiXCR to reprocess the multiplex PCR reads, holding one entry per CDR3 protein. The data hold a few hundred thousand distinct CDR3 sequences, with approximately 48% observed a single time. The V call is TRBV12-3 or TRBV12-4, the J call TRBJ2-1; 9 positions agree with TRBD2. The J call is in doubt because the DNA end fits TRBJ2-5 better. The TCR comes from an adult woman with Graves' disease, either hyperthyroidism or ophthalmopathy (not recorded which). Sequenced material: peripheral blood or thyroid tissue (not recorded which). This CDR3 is CASSLGGGARETQYF. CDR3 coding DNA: TGTGCCAGCAGTTTGGGCGGGGGGGCGCGAGAGACCCAGTACTTC.